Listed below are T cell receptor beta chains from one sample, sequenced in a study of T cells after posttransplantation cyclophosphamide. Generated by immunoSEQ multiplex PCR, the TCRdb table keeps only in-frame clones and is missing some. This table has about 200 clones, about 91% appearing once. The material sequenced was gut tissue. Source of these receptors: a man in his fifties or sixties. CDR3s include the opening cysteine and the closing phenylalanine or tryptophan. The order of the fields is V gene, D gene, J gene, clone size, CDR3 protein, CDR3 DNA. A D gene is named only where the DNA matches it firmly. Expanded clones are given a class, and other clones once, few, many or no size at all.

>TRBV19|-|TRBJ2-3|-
CASSSGCTDTQYF
TGTGCCAGTAGTTCCGGTTGTACAGATACGCAGTATTTT
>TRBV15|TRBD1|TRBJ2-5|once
CATSRGGTGTAETQYF
TGTGCCACCAGCAGAGGGGGTACAGGGACAGCGGAGACCCAGTACTTC
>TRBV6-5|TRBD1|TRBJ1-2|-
CASSYSEPGQGNGYTF
TGTGCCAGCAGTTACTCTGAACCGGGACAGGGGAATGGCTACACCTTC
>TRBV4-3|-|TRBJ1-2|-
CASSQLTGPYGYTF
TGCGCCAGCAGCCAGCTTACAGGACCCTATGGCTACACCTTC
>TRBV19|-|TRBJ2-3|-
CASSSGRTDTQYF
TGTGCCAGTAGTTCCGGTCGTACAGATACGCAGTATTTT
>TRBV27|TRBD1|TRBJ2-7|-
CASSPSPLGQGVSYEQYF
TGTGCCAGCAGTCCCTCCCCTCTAGGACAGGGGGTCTCCTACGAGCAGTACTTC
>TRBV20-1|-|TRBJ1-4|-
CSAEQGEKLFF
TGCAGTGCAGAACAGGGCGAAAAACTGTTTTTT
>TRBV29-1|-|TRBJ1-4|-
CSAGDSEKLFF
TGCAGCGCCGGAGACAGCGAAAAACTGTTTTTT
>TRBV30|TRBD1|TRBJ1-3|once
CASTGQGMRNTIYF
TGTGCCTCTACTGGACAGGGTATGCGAAACACCATATATTTT
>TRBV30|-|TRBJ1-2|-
CAWTGHRIDGYIF
TGTGCCTGGACGGGACATCGGATAGATGGCTACATCTTC
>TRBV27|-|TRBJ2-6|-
CASSPPSRRVTGANVLTF
TGTGCCAGCAGTCCTCCAAGCCGGAGGGTTACTGGGGCCAACGTCCTGACTTTC
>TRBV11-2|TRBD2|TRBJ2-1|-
CASSPGLAESSYNEQFF
TGTGCCAGCAGCCCCGGACTAGCGGAGAGCTCCTACAATGAGCAGTTCTTC
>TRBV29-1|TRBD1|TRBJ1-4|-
CSVTIGTGQKLFF
TGCAGCGTGACTATTGGGACAGGACAGAAACTGTTTTTT
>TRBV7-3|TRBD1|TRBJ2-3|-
CASGTGRSDTQYF
TGTGCCAGCGGGACAGGGCGGTCAGATACGCAGTATTTT
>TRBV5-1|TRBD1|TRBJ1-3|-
CASSQGTGGNTIYF
TGCGCCAGCAGCCAGGGGACAGGAGGAAACACCATATATTTT
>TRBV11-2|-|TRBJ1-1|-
CASSLFQGNTEAFF
TGTGCCAGCAGTCTATTCCAGGGAAACACTGAAGCTTTCTTT
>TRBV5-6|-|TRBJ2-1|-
CASSLRVNEQFF
TGTGCCAGCAGCCTTAGAGTGAATGAGCAGTTCTTC
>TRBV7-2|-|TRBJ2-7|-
CASSRTDSYEQYF
TGTGCCAGCAGCCGGACAGACTCCTACGAGCAGTACTTC
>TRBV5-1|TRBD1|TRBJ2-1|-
CASSPVLGQGSSYNEQFF
TGCGCCAGCAGCCCCGTCCTGGGACAGGGGAGCTCCTACAATGAGCAGTTCTTC
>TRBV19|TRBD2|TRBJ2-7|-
CASSRTSGSYEQYF
TGTGCCAGTAGTAGGACTAGCGGATCCTACGAGCAGTACTTC
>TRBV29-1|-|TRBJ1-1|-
CSVETVGVNEAFF
TGCAGCGTTGAAACGGTAGGGGTTAATGAAGCTTTCTTT
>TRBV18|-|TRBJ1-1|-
CASSLERRVEAFF
TGTGCCAGCTCACTCGAACGACGGGTCGAAGCTTTCTTT
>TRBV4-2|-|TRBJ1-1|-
CASSRSAGDMNTEAFF
TGTGCCAGCAGCCGCTCCGCCGGGGACATGAACACTGAAGCTTTCTTT
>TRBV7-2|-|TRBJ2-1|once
CTSSRRSDFYNEQFF
TGTACCAGCAGCCGAAGATCGGACTTTTACAATGAGCAGTTCTTC
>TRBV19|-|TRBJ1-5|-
CATMSRGNRAQPQHF
TGTGCCACCATGTCAAGGGGGAATCGCGCTCAGCCCCAGCATTTT
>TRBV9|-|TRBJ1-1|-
CASSRSALSEGAFF
TGTGCCAGCAGTCGGTCCGCACTGTCGGAGGGGGCTTTCTTT
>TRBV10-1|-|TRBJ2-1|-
CASSRDSGIRNEQFF
TGCGCCAGCAGCCGGGACTCAGGTATTAGGAATGAGCAGTTCTTC
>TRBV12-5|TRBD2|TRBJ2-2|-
CATRDGLAGSRTGELFF
TGTGCTACCCGGGACGGCCTAGCGGGGTCGCGGACCGGGGAGCTGTTTTTT
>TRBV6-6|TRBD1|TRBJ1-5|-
CASSLQGSHQPQHF
TGTGCCAGCAGTTTACAGGGGAGTCATCAGCCCCAGCATTTT
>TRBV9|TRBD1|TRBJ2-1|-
CASSESARQGADEQFF
TGTGCCAGCAGTGAAAGTGCTAGGCAGGGGGCCGATGAGCAGTTCTTC
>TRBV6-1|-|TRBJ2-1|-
CASRSANEQFF
TGTGCCAGCAGGTCAGCGAATGAGCAGTTCTTC
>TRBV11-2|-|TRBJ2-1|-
CASSLESINEQFF
TGTGCCAGCAGCTTAGAGTCCATCAATGAGCAGTTCTTC
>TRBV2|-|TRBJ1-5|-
CASREYSGRGPQHF
TGTGCCAGCAGAGAGTACAGCGGACGGGGGCCCCAGCATTTT
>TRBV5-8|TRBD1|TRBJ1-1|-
CASRFLQGVSEAFF
TGTGCCAGCAGATTCCTTCAGGGGGTATCTGAAGCTTTCTTT
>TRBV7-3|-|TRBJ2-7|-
CAFVGEDYEQYF
TGTGCCTTCGTCGGGGAAGACTACGAGCAGTACTTC
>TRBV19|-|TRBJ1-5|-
CASSMGMGASNQPQHF
TGTGCCAGTAGTATGGGGATGGGGGCTAGCAATCAGCCCCAGCATTTT
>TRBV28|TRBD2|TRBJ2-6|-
CASSRGTRVRSGANVLTF
TGTGCCAGCAGCCGAGGGACTAGGGTACGTTCTGGGGCCAACGTCCTAACTTTC
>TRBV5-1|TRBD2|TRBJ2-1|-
CASRYSGGAYNEQFF
TGCGCCAGCAGATATAGCGGGGGGGCCTACAATGAGCAGTTCTTC
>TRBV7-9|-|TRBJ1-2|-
CASSLAAGPDYGYTF
TGTGCCAGCAGCTTAGCGGCGGGACCAGACTATGGCTACACCTTC
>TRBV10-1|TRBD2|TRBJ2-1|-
CASSESFGRNEQFF
TGCGCCAGCAGTGAGTCTTTCGGGAGGAATGAGCAGTTCTTC
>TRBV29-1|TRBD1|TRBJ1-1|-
CSVTGAGEEAFF
TGCAGCGTGACAGGGGCTGGGGAAGAAGCTTTCTTT
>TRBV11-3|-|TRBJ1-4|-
CASKEGEKLFF
TGTGCCAGCAAGGAGGGAGAAAAACTGTTTTTT
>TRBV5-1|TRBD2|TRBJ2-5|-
CASSSGGGARQETQYF
TGCGCCAGCAGCTCGGGCGGGGGGGCCCGCCAAGAGACCCAGTACTTC
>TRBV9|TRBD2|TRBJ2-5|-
CASSTSFEETQYF
TGTGCCAGCTCGACTAGCTTCGAAGAGACCCAGTACTTC
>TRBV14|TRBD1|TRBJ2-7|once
CASSLTYTGTGYEQYF
TGTGCCAGCAGCCTTACCTATACCGGGACAGGGTACGAGCAGTACTTC
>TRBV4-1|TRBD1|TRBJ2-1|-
CASSQERTGYYNEQFF
TGCGCCAGCAGCCAAGAGAGGACAGGTTACTACAATGAGCAGTTCTTC
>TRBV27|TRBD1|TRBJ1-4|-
CASGDRGQEKLFF
TGTGCCAGCGGGGACAGGGGGCAGGAAAAACTGTTTTTT
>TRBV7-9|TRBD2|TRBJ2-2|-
CASSQGIRRGVLPGELFF
TGTGCCAGCAGCCAAGGGATTCGGCGGGGGGTCCTCCCCGGGGAGCTGTTTTTT
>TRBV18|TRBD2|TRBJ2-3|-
CASSPGLAGGPGSADTQYF
TGTGCCAGCTCACCGGGACTAGCGGGAGGGCCGGGAAGCGCAGATACGCAGTATTTT
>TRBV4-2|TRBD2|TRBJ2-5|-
CASSQGGLADAATQYF
TGTGCCAGCAGCCAAGGGGGACTAGCGGACGCTGCGACCCAGTACTTC
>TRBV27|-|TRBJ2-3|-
CASCAGLTDTQYF
TGTGCCAGCTGCGCAGGGCTGACAGATACGCAGTATTTT
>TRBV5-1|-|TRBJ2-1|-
CASTPAGQGPDEQFF
TGCGCCAGCACCCCAGCGGGCCAAGGGCCGGATGAGCAGTTCTTC